These T cell receptor beta chains were read from a single sample in a study of identical twins. TCRdb passed the 5' RACE reads through MiXCR, listing each CDR3 protein once. This sample has under 250,000 distinct CDR3 sequences, with about a tenth found just once. Specimen: memory (CD45RO+) T cells sorted from blood. Every receptor here comes from a woman aged 18-29 years in good health. Both conserved end residues are part of each CDR3. The order of the fields is D gene, clone size, J gene, CDR3 length, V gene, CDR3 protein, CDR3 DNA. A D gene is named only where the DNA matches it firmly. The listing skips clone size in some rows; elsewhere it reads once, few, many or a size class.

- many TRBJ2-1 11 TRBV20-1 CSARVGNEQFF TGCAGTGCTAGGGTCGGAAATGAGCAGTTCTTC
- - TRBJ1-1 10 TRBV20-1 CSARSVEAFF TGCAGTGCTAGATCCGTTGAAGCTTTCTTT
- - TRBJ2-7 13 TRBV28 CASVSSGGNEQYF TGTGCCAGTGTTTCTTCTGGGGGGAACGAGCAGTACTTC
- many TRBJ2-7 13 TRBV7-8 CASSLGGTYEQYF TGTGCCAGCAGCTTAGGGGGGACCTACGAGCAGTACTTC
- many TRBJ1-4 13 TRBV20-1 CSARPAGDEKLFF TGCAGTGCCCGCCCCGCAGGGGACGAAAAACTGTTTTTT
- few TRBJ1-3 12 TRBV2 CASGGSGNTIYF TGTGCCAGCGGTGGCTCTGGAAACACCATATATTTT
- - TRBJ2-3 13 TRBV9 CASSVGTKDTQYF TGTGCCAGCAGCGTAGGTACTAAGGATACGCAGTATTTT
TRBD1 - TRBJ2-1 16 TRBV7-2 CASSRNRDRGNNEQFF TGTGCCAGCAGCCGGAATAGGGACAGGGGGAATAATGAGCAGTTCTTC
- few TRBJ2-6 19 TRBV6-5 CASSYPTGGGPSGANVLTF TGTGCCAGCAGTTACCCGACAGGTGGAGGGCCCTCTGGGGCCAACGTCCTGACTTTC
- few TRBJ2-3 14 TRBV3-1 CASSRLSRTDTQYF TGTGCCAGCAGCCGACTCTCGCGCACAGATACGCAGTATTTT
TRBD2 few TRBJ2-2 14 TRBV7-9 CASSSSGSTGELFF TGTGCCAGCAGCTCTAGCGGGAGTACCGGGGAGCTGTTTTTT
TRBD2 few TRBJ2-3 16 TRBV12-3/TRBV12-4 CASSLRLAGSTDTQYF TGTGCCAGCAGTTTACGGCTAGCGGGGAGCACAGATACGCAGTATTTT
- many TRBJ2-1 13 TRBV10-1 CASSDLGSNEQFF TGCGCCAGCAGTGACCTGGGGAGCAATGAGCAGTTCTTC
TRBD1 few TRBJ2-7 14 TRBV20-1 CRATPAGGPYEQYF TGCAGGGCCACCCCGGCAGGGGGACCCTACGAGCAGTACTTC
TRBD2 - TRBJ2-1 16 TRBV4-2 CASSPLGLAGGNEQFF TGTGCCAGCAGCCCCCTTGGGCTAGCGGGAGGAAATGAGCAGTTCTTC
- many TRBJ2-1 14 TRBV4-3 CASSQVAEGYEQFF TGCGCCAGCAGCCAAGTAGCGGAAGGGTATGAGCAGTTCTTC
TRBD1 many TRBJ1-2 14 TRBV10-3 CAISSGQGHYGYTF TGTGCCATCAGTTCGGGACAGGGACACTATGGCTACACCTTC
TRBD2 - TRBJ2-3 15 TRBV6-1 CASSRTSGPTDTQYF TGTGCCAGCAGTCGGACTAGCGGGCCCACAGATACGCAGTATTTT
TRBD2 few TRBJ2-3 17 TRBV3-1 CASSQRWSSGGASRQYF TGTGCCAGCAGCCAAAGATGGTCTAGCGGGGGGGCGTCTAGGCAGTATTTT
TRBD2 - TRBJ2-7 13 TRBV10-3 CAISGSGSYEQYF TGTGCCATCAGTGGAAGCGGGAGCTACGAGCAGTACTTC
TRBD1 many TRBJ1-3 13 TRBV12-3/TRBV12-4 CASGTGSGNTIYF TGTGCCAGCGGGACAGGCTCTGGAAACACCATATATTTT
TRBD2 many TRBJ2-1 14 TRBV4-3 CASSLKREGNEQFF TGCGCCAGCAGCTTAAAGCGGGAGGGCAATGAGCAGTTCTTC
- few TRBJ2-1 13 TRBV9 CASSVGLRQEQFF TGTGCCAGCAGCGTAGGACTTCGCCAGGAGCAGTTCTTC
- many TRBJ2-7 14 TRBV18 CASSPSQTRYEQYF TGTGCCAGCTCACCCTCGCAGACACGCTACGAGCAGTACTTC